This T cell receptor beta chain was recovered during a study of identifying expanded T cells in peripheral blood. Healthy donors had no documented immune events, such as infections, while sampled. Clones were sequenced by immunoSEQ multiplex PCR, and TCRdb holds only the in-frame ones, with some missing. This table holds approximately 57,000 clones, about 92% found once. The CDR3 runs to 13 residues. V lost 3 bases, J lost 7 bases, and 12 bases lay in between. Germline V gene data show CDR1 as LGHNA and CDR2 as YSLEER. The chain employs TRBV4-3 and TRBJ1-2; D ambiguous. The sequence came from a person between 18 and 75 years old in good health. What was sequenced was blood. The CDR3 spells CASSHIRVSGYTF. The CDR3 DNA reads TGCGCCAGCAGCCATATAAGGGTGTCTGGCTACACCTTC.